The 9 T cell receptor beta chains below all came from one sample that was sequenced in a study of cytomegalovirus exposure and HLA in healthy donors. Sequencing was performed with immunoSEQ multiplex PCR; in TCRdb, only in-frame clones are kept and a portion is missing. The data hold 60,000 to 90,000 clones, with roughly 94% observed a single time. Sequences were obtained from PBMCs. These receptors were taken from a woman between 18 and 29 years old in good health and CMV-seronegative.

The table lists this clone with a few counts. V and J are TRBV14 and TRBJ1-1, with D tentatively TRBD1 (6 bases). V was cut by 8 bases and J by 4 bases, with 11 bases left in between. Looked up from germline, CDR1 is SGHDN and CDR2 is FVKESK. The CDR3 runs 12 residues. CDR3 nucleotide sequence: TGTGCCAGCTCCCAGGGGATCACTGAAGCTTTCTTT. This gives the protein CASSQGITEAFF.

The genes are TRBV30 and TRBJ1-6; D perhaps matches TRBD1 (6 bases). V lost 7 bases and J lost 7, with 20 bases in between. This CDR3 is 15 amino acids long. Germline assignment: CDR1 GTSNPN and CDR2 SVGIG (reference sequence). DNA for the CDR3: TGTGCCTCCGCCCAGGGGAGGGCCTCAAATTCACCCCTCCACTTT. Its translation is CASAQGRASNSPLHF.

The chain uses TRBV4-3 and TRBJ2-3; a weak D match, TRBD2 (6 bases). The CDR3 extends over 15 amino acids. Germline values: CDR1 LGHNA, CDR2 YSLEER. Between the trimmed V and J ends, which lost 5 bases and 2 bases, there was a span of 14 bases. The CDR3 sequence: CASSARDLNTDTQYF. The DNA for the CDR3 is TGCGCCAGCAGCGCCCGGGACTTAAACACAGATACGCAGTATTTT.

In DNA form, the CDR3 reads TGTGCCAGCAGTTCCTACAATAACCGGGACAGGCTCTACGAGCAGTACTTC. It is translated as CASSSYNNRDRLYEQYF. V and J are TRBV27 and TRBJ2-7; TRBD1 agrees at 8 bases. V shed 4 bases and J 3 bases; nucleotides not matched to a gene: 14. In germline, CDR1 is MNHEY, CDR2 SMNVEV (reference sequence). This CDR3 has 17 amino acids.

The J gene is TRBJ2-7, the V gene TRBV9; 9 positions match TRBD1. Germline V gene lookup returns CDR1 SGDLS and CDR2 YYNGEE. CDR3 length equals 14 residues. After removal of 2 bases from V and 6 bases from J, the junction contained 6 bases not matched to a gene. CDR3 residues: CASSVGTGFAEQYF. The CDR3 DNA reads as TGTGCCAGCAGCGTGGGGACAGGGTTCGCCGAGCAGTACTTC.

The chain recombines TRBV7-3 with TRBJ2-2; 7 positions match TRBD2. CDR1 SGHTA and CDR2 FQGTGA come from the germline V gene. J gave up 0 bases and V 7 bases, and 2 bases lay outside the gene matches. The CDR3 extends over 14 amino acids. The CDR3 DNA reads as TGTGCCAGCATGGCGGGGGCGAACACCGGGGAGCTGTTTTTT. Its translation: CASMAGANTGELFF. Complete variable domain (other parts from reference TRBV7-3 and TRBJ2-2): GAGVSQTPSNKVTEKGKYVELRCDPISGHTALYWYRQSLGQGPEFLIYFQGTGAADDSGLPNDRFFAVRPEGSVSTLKIQRTERGDSAVYLCASMAGANTGELFFGEGSRLTVL.

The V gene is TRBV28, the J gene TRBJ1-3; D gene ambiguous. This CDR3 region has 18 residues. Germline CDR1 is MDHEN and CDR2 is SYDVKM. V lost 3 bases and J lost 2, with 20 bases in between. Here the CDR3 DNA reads TGTGCCAGCAGTTTTCGGGGTTTAAGTTTTCGGGCTGGAAACACCATATATTTT. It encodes CASSFRGLSFRAGNTIYF.

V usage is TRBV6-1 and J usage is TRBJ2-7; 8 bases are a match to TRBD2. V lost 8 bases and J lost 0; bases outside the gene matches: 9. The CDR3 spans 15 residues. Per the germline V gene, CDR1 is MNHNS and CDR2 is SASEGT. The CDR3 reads CASGEGLGSSYEQYF. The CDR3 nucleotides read TGTGCCAGCGGGGAGGGACTAGGAAGCTCCTACGAGCAGTACTTC.

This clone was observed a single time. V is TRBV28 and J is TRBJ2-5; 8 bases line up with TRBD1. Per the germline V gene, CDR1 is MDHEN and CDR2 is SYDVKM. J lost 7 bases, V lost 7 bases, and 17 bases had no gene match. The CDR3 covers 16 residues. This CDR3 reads CASTLTDRVGPGTQYF. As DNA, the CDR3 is TGTGCCAGCACCTTAACGGACAGGGTAGGCCCAGGGACCCAGTACTTC.